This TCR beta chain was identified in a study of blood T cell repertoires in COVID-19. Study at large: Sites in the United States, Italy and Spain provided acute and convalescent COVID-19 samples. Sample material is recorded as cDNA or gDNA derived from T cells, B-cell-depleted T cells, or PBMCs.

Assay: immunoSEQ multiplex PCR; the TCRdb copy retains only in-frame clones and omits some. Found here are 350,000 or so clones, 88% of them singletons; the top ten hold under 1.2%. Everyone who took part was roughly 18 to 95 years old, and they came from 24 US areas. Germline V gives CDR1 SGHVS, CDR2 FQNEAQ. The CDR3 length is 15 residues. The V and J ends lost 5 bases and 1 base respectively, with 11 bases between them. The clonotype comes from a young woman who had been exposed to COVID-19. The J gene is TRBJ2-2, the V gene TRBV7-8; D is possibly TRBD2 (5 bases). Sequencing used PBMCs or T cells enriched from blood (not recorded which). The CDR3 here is CASSHTRVNTGELFF. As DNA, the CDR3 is TGTGCCAGCAGCCATACGAGGGTGAACACCGGGGAGCTGTTTTTT.